This T cell receptor (beta chain) came from a study of somatic mutations in cytotoxic T cells in rheumatoid arthritis. As for the study in general: A subset of V beta antibody-stained T-cell populations was isolated by flow sorting, reaching nearly 100% purity, and this subset included V beta1+ cells that went on to TCRB sequencing.

Findings and caveats of the study: A largest CD8+ clone above 20% of CD8+ cells occurred in about an eighth of the 65 patients.

Both CD4+ and CD8+ cells were separated through positive magnetic bead selection, and their purity was verified using flow cytometry. This CDR3 has 15 amino acids. V was pared by 2 bases and J by 0 bases, with 8 bases between. Germline-derived CDR1 and CDR2 are SNHLY and FYNNEI. Generated by immunoSEQ multiplex PCR, the TCRdb table keeps only in-frame clones and is missing some. The sample holds about 15,000 clones, under 80% seen once. A remark on this clone: Its antigen remains unknown.

The receptor was isolated from an adult with rheumatoid arthritis. Sequenced: CD8+ T cells sorted from blood. The chain is built from TRBV2 and TRBJ2-1; D not certain. CDR3 coding DNA: TGTGCCAGCAGTGAATGGTTGAGCTCCTACAATGAGCAGTTCTTC. It translates to CASSEWLSSYNEQFF.